What follows describes a single T cell receptor beta chain. Its cognate antigen is unknown. This sample stems from a study of radiation and T cells in renal cell carcinoma. Clones were sequenced by immunoSEQ multiplex PCR, and TCRdb holds only the in-frame ones, with some missing. The sample holds 16,000 or so clones, roughly 50% seen once. Treatment meaning: 15 Gy SBRT to primary tumor, nephrectomy 4 weeks later. This renal cell carcinoma was of the clear cell type. General study findings and limits: Dominant CDR3 motifs occupied more repertoire in irradiated than control tumors. Without pretreatment biopsies, baseline tumor clonotype presence was undetermined.

Sequencing was performed on tumor tissue, taken from a patient whose treatment included radiotherapy and nephrectomy. The source of this sequence is a woman aged 60 to 75 with renal cell carcinoma.

CDR3 protein: CASSFTTGLGAEAFF. CDR3 DNA: TGTGCCAGCAGCTTTACCACAGGGTTGGGGGCTGAAGCTTTCTTT. This sequence joins TRBV7-2 and TRBJ1-1; a possible D gene is TRBD1 (6 bases). The CDR3 sequence is 15 residues long. V lost 3 bases and J 6 bases, leaving 17 bases between the germline ends. Germline lookup yields CDR1 SGHTA and CDR2 FQGNSA.